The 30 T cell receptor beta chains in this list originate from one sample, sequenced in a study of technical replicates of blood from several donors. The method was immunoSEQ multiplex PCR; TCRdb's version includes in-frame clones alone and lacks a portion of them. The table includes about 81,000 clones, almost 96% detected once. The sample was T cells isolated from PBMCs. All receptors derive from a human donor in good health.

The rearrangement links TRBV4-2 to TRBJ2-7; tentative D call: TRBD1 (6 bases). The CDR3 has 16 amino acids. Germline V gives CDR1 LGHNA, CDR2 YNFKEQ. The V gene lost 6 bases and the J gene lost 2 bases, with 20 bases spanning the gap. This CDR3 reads CASRGTGTRSTYEQYF. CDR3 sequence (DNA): TGTGCCAGCAGGGGAACCGGGACAAGAAGCACCTACGAGCAGTACTTC.

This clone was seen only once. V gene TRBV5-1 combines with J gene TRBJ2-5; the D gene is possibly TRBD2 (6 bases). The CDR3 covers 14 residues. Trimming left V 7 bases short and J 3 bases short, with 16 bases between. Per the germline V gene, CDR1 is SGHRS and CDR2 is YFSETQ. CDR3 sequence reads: CASQRVEGEETQYF. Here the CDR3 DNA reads TGCGCCAGCCAGAGAGTGGAGGGTGAAGAGACCCAGTACTTC.

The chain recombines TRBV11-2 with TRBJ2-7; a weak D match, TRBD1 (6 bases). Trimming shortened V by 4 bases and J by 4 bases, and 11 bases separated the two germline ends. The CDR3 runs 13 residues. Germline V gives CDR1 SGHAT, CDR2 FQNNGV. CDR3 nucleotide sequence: TGTGCCAGCAGCTACAGGGACCTGTACGAGCAGTACTTC. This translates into CASSYRDLYEQYF.

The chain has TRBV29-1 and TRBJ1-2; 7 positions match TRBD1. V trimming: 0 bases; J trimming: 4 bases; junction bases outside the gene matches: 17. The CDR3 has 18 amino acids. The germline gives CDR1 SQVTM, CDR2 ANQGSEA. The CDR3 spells CSVEDYGGDRDLSYGYTF. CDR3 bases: TGCAGCGTTGAAGATTACGGGGGTGACAGGGATTTAAGCTATGGCTACACCTTC.

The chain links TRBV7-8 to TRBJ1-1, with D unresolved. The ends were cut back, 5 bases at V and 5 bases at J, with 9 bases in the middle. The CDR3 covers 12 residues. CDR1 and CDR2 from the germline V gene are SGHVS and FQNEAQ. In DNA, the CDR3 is TGTGCCAGCAGCGCCTACGGGACTGAAGCTTTCTTT. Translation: CASSAYGTEAFF.

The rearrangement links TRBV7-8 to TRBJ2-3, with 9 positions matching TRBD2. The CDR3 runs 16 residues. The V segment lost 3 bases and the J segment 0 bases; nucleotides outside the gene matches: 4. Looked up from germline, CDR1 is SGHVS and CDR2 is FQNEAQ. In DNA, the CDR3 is TGTGCCAGCAGCTTGGCCGGGACTAGCAGCACAGATACGCAGTATTTT. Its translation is CASSLAGTSSTDTQYF.

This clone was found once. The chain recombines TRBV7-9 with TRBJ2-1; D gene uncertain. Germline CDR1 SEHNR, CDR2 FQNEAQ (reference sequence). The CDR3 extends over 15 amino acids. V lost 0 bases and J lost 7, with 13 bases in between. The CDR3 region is CASSLASASANEQFF. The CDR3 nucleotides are TGTGCCAGCAGCTTAGCATCCGCCAGTGCTAATGAGCAGTTCTTC.

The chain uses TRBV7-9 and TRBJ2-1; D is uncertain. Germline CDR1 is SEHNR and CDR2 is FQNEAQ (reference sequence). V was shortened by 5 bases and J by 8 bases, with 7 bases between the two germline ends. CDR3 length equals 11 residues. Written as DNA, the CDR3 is TGTGCCAGCAGCCCCGGTGATGAGCAGTTCTTC. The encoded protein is CASSPGDEQFF.

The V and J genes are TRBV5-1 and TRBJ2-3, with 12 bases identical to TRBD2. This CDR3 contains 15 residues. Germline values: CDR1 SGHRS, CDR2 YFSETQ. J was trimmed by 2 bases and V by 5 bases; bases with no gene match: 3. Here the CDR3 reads CASRWTSGNTDTQYF. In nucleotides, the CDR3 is TGCGCCAGCAGGTGGACTAGCGGGAACACAGATACGCAGTATTTT. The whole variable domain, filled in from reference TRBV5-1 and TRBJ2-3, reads KAGVTQTPRYLIKTRGQQVTLSCSPISGHRSVSWYQQTPGQGLQFLFEYFSETQRNKGNFPGRFSGRQFSNSRSEMNVSTLELGDSALYLCASRWTSGNTDTQYFGPGTRLTVL.

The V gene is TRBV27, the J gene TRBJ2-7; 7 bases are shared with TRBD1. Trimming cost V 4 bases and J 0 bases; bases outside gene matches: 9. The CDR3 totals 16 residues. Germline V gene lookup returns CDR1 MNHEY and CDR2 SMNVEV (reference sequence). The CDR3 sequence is CASSSSQGETSYEQYF. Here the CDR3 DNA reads TGTGCCAGCAGTTCTTCCCAGGGGGAGACCTCCTACGAGCAGTACTTC.

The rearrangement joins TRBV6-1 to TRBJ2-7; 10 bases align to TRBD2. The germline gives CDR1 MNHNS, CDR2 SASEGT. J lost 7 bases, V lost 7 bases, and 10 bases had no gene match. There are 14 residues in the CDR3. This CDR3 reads CASTNLAGVGEQYF. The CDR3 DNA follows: TGTGCCAGCACCAACCTAGCGGGAGTGGGGGAGCAGTACTTC.

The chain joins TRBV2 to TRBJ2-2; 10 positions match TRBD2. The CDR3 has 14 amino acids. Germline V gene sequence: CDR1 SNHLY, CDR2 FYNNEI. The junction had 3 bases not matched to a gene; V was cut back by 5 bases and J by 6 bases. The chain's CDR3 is CASSPLAGPGELFF. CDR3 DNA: TGTGCCAGCAGTCCACTAGCGGGACCCGGGGAGCTGTTTTTT.

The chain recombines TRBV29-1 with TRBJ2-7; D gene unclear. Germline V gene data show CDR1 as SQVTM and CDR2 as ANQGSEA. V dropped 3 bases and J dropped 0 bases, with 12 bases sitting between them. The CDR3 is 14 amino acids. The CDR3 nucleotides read TGCAGCGTTGAGCCGAGTGATAGCTCCTACGAGCAGTACTTC. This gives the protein CSVEPSDSSYEQYF.

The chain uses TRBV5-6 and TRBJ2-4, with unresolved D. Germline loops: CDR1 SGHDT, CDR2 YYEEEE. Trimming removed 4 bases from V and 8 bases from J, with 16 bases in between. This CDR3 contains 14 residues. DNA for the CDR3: TGTGCCAGCAGCCCGACTCTATACGAAGACATTCAGTACTTC. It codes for CASSPTLYEDIQYF.

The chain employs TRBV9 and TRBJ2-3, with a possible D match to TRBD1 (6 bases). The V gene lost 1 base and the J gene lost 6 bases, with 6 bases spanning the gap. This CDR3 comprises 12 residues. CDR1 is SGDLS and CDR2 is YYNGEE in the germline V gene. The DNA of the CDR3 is TGTGCCAGCAGCGTACAGGGGGATACGCAGTATTTT. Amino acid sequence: CASSVQGDTQYF. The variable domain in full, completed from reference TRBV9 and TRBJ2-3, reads DSGVTQTPKHLITATGQRVTLRCSPRSGDLSVYWYQQSLDQGLQFLIQYYNGEERAKGNILERFSAQQFPDLHSELNLSSLELGDSALYFCASSVQGDTQYFGPGTRLTVL.

The CDR3 sequence: CASSVPGLDPNIYEQYF. The CDR3 DNA follows: TGTGCCAGCAGCGTCCCGGGACTAGATCCTAATATCTACGAGCAGTACTTC. The chain is built from TRBV5-6 and TRBJ2-7, with TRBD2 matching 8 bases. Germline loops: CDR1 SGHDT, CDR2 YYEEEE. Trimming took 4 bases from V and 3 from J; bases not matched to a gene: 15. This CDR3 is 17 amino acids long.

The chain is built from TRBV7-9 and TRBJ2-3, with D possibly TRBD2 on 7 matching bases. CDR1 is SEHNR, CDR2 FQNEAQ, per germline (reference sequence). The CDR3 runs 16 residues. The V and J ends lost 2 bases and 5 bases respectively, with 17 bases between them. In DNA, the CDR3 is TGTGCCAGCAGCTTAATTGCGGGGGCCTTGGGAGATACGCAGTATTTT. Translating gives CASSLIAGALGDTQYF.

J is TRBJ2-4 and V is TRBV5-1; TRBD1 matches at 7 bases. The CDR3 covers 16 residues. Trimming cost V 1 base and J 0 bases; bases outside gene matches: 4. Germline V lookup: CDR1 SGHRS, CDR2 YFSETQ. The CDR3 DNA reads TGCGCCAGCAGCTTGTGGCAGGGGGAAGCCAAAAACATTCAGTACTTC. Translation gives CASSLWQGEAKNIQYF.

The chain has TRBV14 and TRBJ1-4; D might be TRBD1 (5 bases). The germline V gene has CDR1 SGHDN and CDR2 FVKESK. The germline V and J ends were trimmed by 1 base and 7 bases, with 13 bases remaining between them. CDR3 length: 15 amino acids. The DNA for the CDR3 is TGTGCCAGCAGCCAAGTAGGGTTTGGGGCTGAAAAACTGTTTTTT. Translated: CASSQVGFGAEKLFF.

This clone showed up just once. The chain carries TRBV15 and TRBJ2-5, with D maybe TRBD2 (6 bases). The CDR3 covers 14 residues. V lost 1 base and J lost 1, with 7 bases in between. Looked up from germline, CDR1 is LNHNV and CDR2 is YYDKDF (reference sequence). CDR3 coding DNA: TGTGCCACCAGCAGAGCGGGAGCCCAAGAGACCCAGTACTTC. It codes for CATSRAGAQETQYF.

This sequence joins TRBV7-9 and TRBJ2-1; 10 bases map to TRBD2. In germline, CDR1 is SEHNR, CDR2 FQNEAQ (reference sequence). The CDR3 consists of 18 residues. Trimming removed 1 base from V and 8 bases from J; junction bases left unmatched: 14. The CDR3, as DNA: TGTGCCAGCAGCTTAGTGGGGAATGGGGCTAGCGGGAGTGATGAGCAGTTCTTC. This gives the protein CASSLVGNGASGSDEQFF.

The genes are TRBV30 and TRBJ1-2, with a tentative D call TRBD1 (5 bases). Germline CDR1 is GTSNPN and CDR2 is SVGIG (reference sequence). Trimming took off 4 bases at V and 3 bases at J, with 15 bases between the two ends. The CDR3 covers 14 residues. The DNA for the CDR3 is TGTGCCTGGACTGGGACTGCCCATTACTATGGCTACACCTTC. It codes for CAWTGTAHYYGYTF.

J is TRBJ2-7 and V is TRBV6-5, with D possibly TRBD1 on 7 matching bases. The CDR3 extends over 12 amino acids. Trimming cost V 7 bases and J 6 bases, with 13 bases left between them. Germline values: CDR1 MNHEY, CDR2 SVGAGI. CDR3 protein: CASTPGGREQYF. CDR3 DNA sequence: TGTGCCAGCACCCCAGGGGGGCGCGAGCAGTACTTC.

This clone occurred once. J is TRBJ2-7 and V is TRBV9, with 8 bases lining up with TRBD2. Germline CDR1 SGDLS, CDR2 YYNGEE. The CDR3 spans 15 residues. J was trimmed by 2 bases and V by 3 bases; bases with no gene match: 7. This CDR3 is CASSAGLAEAYEQYF. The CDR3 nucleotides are TGTGCCAGCAGCGCTGGACTAGCAGAAGCCTACGAGCAGTACTTC.

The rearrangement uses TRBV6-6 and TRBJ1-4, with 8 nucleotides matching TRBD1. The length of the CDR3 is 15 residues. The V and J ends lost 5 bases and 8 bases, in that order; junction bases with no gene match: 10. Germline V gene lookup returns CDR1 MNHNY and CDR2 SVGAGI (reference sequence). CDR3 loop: CASSHPGQGQEKLFF. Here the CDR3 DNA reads TGTGCCAGCAGTCACCCCGGACAGGGACAAGAAAAACTGTTTTTT.

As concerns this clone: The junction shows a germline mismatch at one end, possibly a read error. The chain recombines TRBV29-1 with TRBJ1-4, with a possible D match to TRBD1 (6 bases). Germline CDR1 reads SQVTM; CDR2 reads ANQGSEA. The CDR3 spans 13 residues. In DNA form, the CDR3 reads TGCAGCGGGACCGGGACAACTAGTGAAAAACTGTTTTTT. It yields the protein CSGTGTTSEKLFF.

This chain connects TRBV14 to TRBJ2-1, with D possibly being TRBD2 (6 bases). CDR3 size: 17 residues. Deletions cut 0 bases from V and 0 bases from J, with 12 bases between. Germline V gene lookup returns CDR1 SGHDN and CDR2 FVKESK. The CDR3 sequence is CASSQDEEGSSYNEQFF. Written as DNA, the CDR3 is TGTGCCAGCAGCCAAGATGAGGAGGGAAGCTCCTACAATGAGCAGTTCTTC.

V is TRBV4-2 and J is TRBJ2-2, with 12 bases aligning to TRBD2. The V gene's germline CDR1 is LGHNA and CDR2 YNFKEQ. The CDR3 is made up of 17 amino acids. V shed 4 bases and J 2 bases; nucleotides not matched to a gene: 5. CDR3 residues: CASSRRTSGDNTGELFF. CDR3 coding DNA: TGTGCCAGCAGCCGCCGGACTAGCGGGGACAACACCGGGGAGCTGTTTTTT.

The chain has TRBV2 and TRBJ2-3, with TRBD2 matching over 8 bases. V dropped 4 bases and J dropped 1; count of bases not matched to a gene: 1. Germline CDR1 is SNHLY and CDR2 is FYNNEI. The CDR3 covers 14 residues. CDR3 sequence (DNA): TGTGCCAGCAGTGTGACTAGCGGCACAGATACGCAGTATTTT. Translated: CASSVTSGTDTQYF.

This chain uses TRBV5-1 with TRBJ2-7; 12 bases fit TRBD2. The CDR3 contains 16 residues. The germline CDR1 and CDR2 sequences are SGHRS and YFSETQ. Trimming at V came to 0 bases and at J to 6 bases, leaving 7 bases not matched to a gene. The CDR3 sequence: CASSLGKLAGGFEQYF. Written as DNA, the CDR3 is TGCGCCAGCAGCTTGGGCAAACTAGCGGGAGGATTCGAGCAGTACTTC.